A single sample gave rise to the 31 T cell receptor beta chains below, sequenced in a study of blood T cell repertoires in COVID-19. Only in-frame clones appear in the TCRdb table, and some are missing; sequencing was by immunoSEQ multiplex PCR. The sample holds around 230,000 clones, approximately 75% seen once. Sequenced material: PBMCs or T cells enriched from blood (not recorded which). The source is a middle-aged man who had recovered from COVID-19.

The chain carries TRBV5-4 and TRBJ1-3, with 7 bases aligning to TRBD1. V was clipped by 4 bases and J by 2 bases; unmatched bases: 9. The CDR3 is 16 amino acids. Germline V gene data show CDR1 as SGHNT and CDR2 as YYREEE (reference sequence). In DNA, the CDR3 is TGTGCCAGCAGCCCTGACAGGGTCAAGACTGGAAACACCATATATTTT. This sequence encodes CASSPDRVKTGNTIYF.

CDR3 nucleotides: TGTGCCAGCAGCCAAGACCAGGGTGGATTTGTCAAAAACATTCAGTACTTC. It codes for CASSQDQGGFVKNIQYF. The genes are TRBV3-1 (or the pseudogene TRBV3-2) and TRBJ2-4; maybe TRBD1 (5 bases). Per germline, CDR1 LGHDT and CDR2 YNNKEL (reference sequence). The length of the CDR3 is 17 residues. The V gene lost 0 bases and the J gene lost 3 bases, with 15 bases spanning the gap.

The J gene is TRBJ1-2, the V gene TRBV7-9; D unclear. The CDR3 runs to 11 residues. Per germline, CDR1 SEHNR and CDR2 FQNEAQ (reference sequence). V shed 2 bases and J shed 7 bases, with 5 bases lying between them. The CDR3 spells CASSLNSGYTF. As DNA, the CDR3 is TGTGCCAGCAGCTTAAACAGTGGCTACACCTTC.

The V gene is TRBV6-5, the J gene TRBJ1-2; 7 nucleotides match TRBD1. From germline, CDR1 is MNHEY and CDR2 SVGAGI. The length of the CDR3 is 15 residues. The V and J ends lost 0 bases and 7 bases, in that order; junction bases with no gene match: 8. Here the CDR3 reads CASSYSGTVSPGYTF. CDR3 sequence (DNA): TGTGCCAGCAGTTACTCCGGGACAGTTTCCCCTGGCTACACCTTC.

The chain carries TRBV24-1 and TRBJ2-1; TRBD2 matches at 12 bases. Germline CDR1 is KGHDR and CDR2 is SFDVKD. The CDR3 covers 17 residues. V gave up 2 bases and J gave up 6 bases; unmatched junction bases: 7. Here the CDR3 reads CATSDSRLAGDPNEQFF. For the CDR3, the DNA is TGTGCCACCAGTGATTCCAGACTAGCGGGAGATCCCAATGAGCAGTTCTTC.

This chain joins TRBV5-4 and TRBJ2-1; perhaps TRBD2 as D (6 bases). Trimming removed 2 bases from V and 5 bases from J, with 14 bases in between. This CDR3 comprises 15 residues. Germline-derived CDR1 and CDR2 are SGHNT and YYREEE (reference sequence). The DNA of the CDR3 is TGTGCCAGCAGCTTCGGACTACCAAGGGACAATGAGCAGTTCTTC. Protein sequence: CASSFGLPRDNEQFF.

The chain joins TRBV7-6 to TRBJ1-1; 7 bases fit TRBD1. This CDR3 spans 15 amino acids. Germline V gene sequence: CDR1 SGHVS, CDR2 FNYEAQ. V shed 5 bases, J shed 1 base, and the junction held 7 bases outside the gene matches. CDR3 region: CASSATGATNTEAFF. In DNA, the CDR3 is TGTGCCAGCAGCGCCACAGGGGCGACGAACACTGAAGCTTTCTTT. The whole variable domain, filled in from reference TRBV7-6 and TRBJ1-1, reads GAGVSQSPRYKVTKRGQDVALRCDPISGHVSLYWYRQALGQGPEFLTYFNYEAQQDKSGLPNDRFSAERPEGSISTLTIQRTEQRDSAMYRCASSATGATNTEAFFGQGTRLTVV.

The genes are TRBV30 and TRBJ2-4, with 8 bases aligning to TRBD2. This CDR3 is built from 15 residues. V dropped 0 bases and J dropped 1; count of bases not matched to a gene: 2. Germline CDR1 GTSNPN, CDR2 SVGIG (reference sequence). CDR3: CAWSVGGGAKNIQYF. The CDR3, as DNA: TGTGCCTGGAGTGTAGGCGGGGGGGCCAAAAACATTCAGTACTTC.

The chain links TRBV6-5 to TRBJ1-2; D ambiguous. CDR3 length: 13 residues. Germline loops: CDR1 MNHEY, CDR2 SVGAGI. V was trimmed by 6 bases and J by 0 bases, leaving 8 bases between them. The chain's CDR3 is CASSLIANYGYTF. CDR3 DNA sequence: TGTGCCAGCAGCCTGATAGCTAACTATGGCTACACCTTC.

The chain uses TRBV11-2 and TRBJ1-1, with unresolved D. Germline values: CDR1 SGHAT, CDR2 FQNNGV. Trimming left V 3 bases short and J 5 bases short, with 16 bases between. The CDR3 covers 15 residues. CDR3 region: CASSLGRGVDTEAFF. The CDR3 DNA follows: TGTGCCAGCAGCTTGGGCCGTGGCGTTGATACTGAAGCTTTCTTT.

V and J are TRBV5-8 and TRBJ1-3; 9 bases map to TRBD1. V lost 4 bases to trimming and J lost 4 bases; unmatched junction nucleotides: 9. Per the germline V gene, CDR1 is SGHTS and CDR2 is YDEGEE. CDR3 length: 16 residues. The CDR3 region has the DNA TGTGCCAGCAGCCCTTTTGGGACAGGGATAGGAAACACCATATATTTT. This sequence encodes CASSPFGTGIGNTIYF.

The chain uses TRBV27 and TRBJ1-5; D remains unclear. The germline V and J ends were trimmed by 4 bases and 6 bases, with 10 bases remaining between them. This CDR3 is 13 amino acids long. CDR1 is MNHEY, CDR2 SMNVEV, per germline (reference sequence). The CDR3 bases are TGTGCCAGCAGTTCCCGAGGTTTTCAGCCCCAGCATTTT. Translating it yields CASSSRGFQPQHF.

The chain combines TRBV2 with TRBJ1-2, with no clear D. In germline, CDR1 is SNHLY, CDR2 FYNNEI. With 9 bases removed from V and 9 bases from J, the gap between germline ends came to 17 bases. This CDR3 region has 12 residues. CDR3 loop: CARQTAGRSYTF. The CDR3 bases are TGTGCCAGACAGACGGCCGGAAGGAGCTACACCTTC.

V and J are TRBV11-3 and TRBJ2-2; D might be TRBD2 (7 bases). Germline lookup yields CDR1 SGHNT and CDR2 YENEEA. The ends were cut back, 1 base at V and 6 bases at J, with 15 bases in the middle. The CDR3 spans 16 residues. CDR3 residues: CASSLGGGGFPGELFF. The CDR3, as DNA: TGTGCCAGCAGCTTAGGGGGCGGGGGCTTCCCCGGGGAGCTGTTTTTT.

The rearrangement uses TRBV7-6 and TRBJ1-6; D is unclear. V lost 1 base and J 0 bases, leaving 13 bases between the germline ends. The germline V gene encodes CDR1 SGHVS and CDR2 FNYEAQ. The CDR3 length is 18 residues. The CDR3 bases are TGTGCCAGCAGCTTAGTTGCGCCCTCGAGCTCCTATAATTCACCCCTCCACTTT. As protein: CASSLVAPSSSYNSPLHF.

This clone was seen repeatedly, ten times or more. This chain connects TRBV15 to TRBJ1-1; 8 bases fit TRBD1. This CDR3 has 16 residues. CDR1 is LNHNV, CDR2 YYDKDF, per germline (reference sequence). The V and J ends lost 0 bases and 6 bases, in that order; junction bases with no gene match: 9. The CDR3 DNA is TGTGCCACCAGCAGAGATCCAGGACAGGGATCCGCTGAAGCTTTCTTT. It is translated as CATSRDPGQGSAEAFF.

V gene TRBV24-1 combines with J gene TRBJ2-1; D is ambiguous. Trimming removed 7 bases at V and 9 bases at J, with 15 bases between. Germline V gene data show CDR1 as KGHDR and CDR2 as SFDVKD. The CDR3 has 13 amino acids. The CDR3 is CATSPKSTGEQFF. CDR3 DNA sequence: TGTGCCACCAGCCCGAAGTCGACTGGTGAGCAGTTCTTC.

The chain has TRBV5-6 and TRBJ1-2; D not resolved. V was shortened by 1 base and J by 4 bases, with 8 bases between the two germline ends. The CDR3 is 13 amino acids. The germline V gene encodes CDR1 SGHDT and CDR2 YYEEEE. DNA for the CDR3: TGTGCCAGCAGCTTGTGGCCTTCCTATGGCTACACCTTC. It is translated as CASSLWPSYGYTF.

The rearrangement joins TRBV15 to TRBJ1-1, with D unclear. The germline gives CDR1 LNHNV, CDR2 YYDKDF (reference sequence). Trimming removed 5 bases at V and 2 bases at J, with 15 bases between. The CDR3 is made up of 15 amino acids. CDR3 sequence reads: CATSSLGAGNTEAFF. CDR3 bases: TGTGCCACCAGCTCCTTGGGTGCGGGAAACACTGAAGCTTTCTTT.

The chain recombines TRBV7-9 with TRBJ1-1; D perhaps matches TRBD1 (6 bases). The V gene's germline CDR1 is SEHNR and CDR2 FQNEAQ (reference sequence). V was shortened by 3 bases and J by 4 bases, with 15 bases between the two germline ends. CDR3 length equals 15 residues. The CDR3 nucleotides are TGTGCCAGCAGCTTCCGCACAGGGTCCCCCACTGAAGCTTTCTTT. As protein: CASSFRTGSPTEAFF.

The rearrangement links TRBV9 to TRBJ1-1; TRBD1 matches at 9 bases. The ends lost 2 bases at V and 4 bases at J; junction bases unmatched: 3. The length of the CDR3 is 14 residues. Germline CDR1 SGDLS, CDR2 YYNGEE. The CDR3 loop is CASSVGTGITEAFF. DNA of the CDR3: TGTGCCAGCAGCGTCGGGACAGGGATCACTGAAGCTTTCTTT.

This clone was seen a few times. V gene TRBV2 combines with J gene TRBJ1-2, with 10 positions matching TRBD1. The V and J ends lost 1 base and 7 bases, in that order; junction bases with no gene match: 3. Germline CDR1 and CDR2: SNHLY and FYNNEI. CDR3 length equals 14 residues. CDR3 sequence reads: CASSEEDRGFGYTF. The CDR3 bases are TGTGCCAGCAGTGAAGAGGACAGGGGGTTTGGCTACACCTTC.

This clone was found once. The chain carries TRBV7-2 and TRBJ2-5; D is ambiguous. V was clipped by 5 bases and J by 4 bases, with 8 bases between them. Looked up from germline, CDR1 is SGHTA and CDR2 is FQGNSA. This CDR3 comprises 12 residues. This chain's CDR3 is CASSLTRETQYF. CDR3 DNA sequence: TGTGCCAGCAGCCTCACGAGAGAGACCCAGTACTTC.

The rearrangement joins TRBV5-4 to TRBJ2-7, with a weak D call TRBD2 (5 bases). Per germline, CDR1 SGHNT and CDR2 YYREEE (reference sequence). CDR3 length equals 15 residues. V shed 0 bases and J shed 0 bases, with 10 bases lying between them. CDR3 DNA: TGTGCCAGCAGCTTGGGAGCGGAGCTCTCCTACGAGCAGTACTTC. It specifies CASSLGAELSYEQYF. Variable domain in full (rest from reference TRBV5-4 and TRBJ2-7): ETGVTQSPTHLIKTRGQQVTLRCSSQSGHNTVSWYQQALGQGPQFIFQYYREEENGRGNFPPRFSGLQFPNYSSELNVNALELDDSALYLCASSLGAELSYEQYFGPGTRLTVT.

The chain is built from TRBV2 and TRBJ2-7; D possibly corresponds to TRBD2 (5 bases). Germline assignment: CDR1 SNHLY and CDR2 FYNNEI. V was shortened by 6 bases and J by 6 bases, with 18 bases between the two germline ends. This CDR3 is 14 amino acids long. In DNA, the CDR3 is TGTGCCAGCAGGGGAGCGGCTCGGTCCGCCGAGCAGTACTTC. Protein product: CASRGAARSAEQYF.

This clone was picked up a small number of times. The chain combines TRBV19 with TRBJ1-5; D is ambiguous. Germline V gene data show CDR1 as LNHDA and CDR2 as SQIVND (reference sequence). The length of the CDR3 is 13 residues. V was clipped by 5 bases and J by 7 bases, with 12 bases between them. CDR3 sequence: CASSPYSGQPQHF. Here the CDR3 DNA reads TGTGCCAGTAGTCCATATTCAGGACAGCCCCAGCATTTT.

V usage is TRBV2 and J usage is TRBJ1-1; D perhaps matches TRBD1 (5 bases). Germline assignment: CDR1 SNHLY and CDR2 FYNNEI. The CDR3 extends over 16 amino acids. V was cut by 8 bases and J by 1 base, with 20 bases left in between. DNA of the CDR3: TGTGCCAGCGAACCCGGGCAGGGCGCCCGGAACACTGAAGCTTTCTTT. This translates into CASEPGQGARNTEAFF.

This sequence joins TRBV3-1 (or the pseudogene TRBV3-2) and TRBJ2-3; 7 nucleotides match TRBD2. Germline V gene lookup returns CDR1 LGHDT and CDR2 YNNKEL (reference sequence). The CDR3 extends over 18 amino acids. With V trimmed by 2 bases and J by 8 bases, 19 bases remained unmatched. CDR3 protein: CASSQRRLESREKGTQYF. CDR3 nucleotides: TGTGCCAGCAGCCAAAGGAGGTTGGAGTCGCGGGAGAAAGGTACGCAGTATTTT.

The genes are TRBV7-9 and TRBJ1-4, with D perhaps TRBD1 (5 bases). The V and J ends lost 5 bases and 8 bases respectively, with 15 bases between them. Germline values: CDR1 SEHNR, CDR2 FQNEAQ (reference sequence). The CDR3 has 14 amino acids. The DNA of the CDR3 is TGTGCCAGCAGCCGGTCGGGGCGGGGAGAAAAACTGTTTTTT. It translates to CASSRSGRGEKLFF.

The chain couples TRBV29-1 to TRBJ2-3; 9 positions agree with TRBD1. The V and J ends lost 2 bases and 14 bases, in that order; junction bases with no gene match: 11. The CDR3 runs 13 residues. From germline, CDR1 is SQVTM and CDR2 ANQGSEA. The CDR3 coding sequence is TGCAGCGTTGAATTGATGGGGACAGGGACGTGGTATTTT. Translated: CSVELMGTGTWYF.

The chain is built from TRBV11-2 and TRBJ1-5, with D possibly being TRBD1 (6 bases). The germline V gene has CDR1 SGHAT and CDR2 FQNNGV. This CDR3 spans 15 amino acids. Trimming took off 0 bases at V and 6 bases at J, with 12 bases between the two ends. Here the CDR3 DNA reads TGTGCCAGCAGCTTAGAACAGGGTCGGACTCAGCCCCAGCATTTT. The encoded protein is CASSLEQGRTQPQHF.